A selection of T cell receptor beta chains follows, all from one sample in a study of brain T cells in children with intractable seizures. TCRdb keeps only in-frame clones here, not all; method: immunoSEQ multiplex PCR. Here the sample spans about 350,000 clones, approximately 93% being singletons. The sequencing here drew on peripheral blood, taken roughly 5 months after surgery. These receptors came from a boy under two years old with tuberous sclerosis and intractable seizures. CDR3s leave out the opening cysteine and the closing phenylalanine or tryptophan.

TRBJ1-1,TRBV20-1,SARDTEAF
TRBJ2-7,TRBV21-1,ASRGQGRNRGEQY
TRBJ2-1,TRBV12-5,ASGLEQGAGGGEF
TRBJ2-3,TRBV24-1,ATSDPGTATDTQY
TRBJ2-1,TRBV7-9,ASSLGAASGGPNEQF
TRBJ1-5,TRBV6-5,ASSIGTANQPQH
TRBJ1-1,TRBV19,ASSIEYRGWESPEMNTEAF
TRBJ1-2,TRBV12-3/TRBV12-4,ASSRGMVGYT
TRBJ2-7,TRBV7-2,ASSLRHLVDEQY
TRBJ2-5,TRBV7-3,ASSLGLQETQY
TRBJ2-3,TRBV2,ASRSRTSGSTDTQY
TRBJ1-1,TRBV27,ASSLRGNTEAF
TRBJ2-5,TRBV19,ASRPTTGGVETQY
TRBJ2-3,TRBV7-3,ASSSSGTLSDTQY
TRBJ2-7,TRBV14,ASSHGTGSYEQY
TRBJ2-7,TRBV5-1,ASSLSGGGMYEQY
TRBJ1-2,TRBV3-1/TRBV3-2,ASSPTNRGGGYT
TRBJ2-4,TRBV29-1,SVEDLRTGWNIQY
TRBJ2-1,TRBV5-1,ASSNPGTGDYYEQF
TRBJ1-2,TRBV6-2/TRBV6-3,ASSYNSGTTYGYT
TRBJ2-7,TRBV5-4,ASSGSENYEQY
TRBJ2-3,TRBV7-3,ASSLWGADTQY
TRBJ1-6,TRBV14,ASSQRQGFSYNSPLH
TRBJ2-1,TRBV10-3,AISPQGASYNEQF
TRBJ2-7,TRBV5-6,ASSPSGLPYEQY
TRBJ1-2,TRBV2,ASSDGQGNGYT
TRBJ1-1,TRBV12-3/TRBV12-4,ASSHGLGTEAF
TRBJ1-2,TRBV9,ASSVSGDRANYGYT
TRBJ2-3,TRBV7-9,ASSSSAGGLTDTQY
TRBJ2-3,TRBV5-6,ASSLADRLLGDTDTQY
TRBJ1-2,TRBV28,ASSLSPGRAWGYT
TRBJ2-1,TRBV7-9,ASSLAGFAYNEQF
TRBJ1-5,TRBV30,AWSVGLGYSNQPQH
TRBJ2-7,TRBV27,ASSLTSGSFTYEQY
TRBJ1-1,TRBV6-6,ASSYLGGYGTEAF
TRBJ2-1,TRBV28,ASSSLLAGGPSYNEQF
TRBJ2-7,TRBV6-2/TRBV6-3,ASSYFKTYEQY
TRBJ2-1,TRBV12-3/TRBV12-4,ASTLVGGSEQF
TRBJ2-7,TRBV6-5,ASTMGTSGSYEQY
TRBJ2-7,TRBV13,ASSLSRGDSYEQY
TRBJ1-2,TRBV2,ASSERSATPYGYT
TRBJ1-5,TRBV7-8,ASSLVFLRGLSNQPQH
TRBJ2-7,TRBV30,AWRLAGGWEQY
TRBJ2-3,TRBV11-3,ASSLDRFLTDTQY
TRBJ1-6,TRBV27,ASSLSSYNSPLH
TRBJ2-7,TRBV6-5,ATGTSGTLHEQY
TRBJ2-5,TRBV19,ASSKRQGHETQY
TRBJ1-3,TRBV20-1,SASSGNTIY
TRBJ2-7,TRBV5-8,ASSLRTRESEQY
TRBJ1-6,TRBV2,ASSEAWGEYNSPLH
TRBJ2-1,TRBV19,ASRGLAGGNEQF
TRBJ2-7,TRBV7-8,ASSPPNRDRYEQY
TRBJ2-1,TRBV11-3,ASSLVARGFNEQF